A single sample is the source of the 21 T cell receptor beta chains below, sequenced in a study of blood T cells in healthy people across ages. Combining a sample-barcoded 5' primer with a J-beta primer mix, a second PCR ran for about 7 to 11 cycles. Using its own MiXCR run on the 5' RACE reads, TCRdb lists one record per CDR3 protein. The sample yields 800,000 to 1,300,000 distinct CDR3 sequences, around 25% seen once. The same specimen was also included in a second study, on T cells of mothers and their children.

The sequenced sample was blood. Receptors were obtained from a girl aged 2 to 9 in good health.

This sequence joins TRBV11-2 and TRBJ2-3; D gene ambiguous. Deletions cut 1 base from V and 7 bases from J, with 6 bases between. Germline CDR1 is SGHAT and CDR2 is FQNNGV. The CDR3 runs to 12 residues. In DNA, the CDR3 is TGTGCCAGCAGCTTAGGCGAATATACGCAGTATTTT. Translating gives CASSLGEYTQYF.

This chain links TRBV24-1 with TRBJ2-1, with a possible D match to TRBD1 (6 bases). The J call could be wrong; TRBJ2-7 is a better fit for the DNA end. The CDR3 is 14 amino acids. The germline V gene encodes CDR1 KGHDR and CDR2 SFDVKD. The CDR3 here is CATSESGELYEQYF. CDR3 nucleotide sequence: TGTGCCACCAGTGAATCAGGGGAATTATACGAGCAGTACTTC.

This clonotype was seen more than once but under ten times. Germline and junction disagree at one end, which may indicate a read error. The rearrangement links TRBV12-3 or TRBV12-4 to TRBJ2-5; D is undetermined. The CDR3 contains 11 residues. The DNA for the CDR3 is TGTGCCAGCAGTTTAGGAGAGGCCCAGTACTTC. As protein: CASSLGEAQYF.

This clonotype showed up just a few times. The chain joins TRBV12-3 or TRBV12-4 to TRBJ2-5, with a weak D call TRBD2 (6 bases). Trimming cost V 5 bases and J 4 bases, with 23 bases left between them. CDR3 length equals 17 residues. The CDR3 coding sequence is TGTGCCAGCAGTCCAAGACCCCCTAAGACTAGACCAGAGACCCAGTACTTC. Protein: CASSPRPPKTRPETQYF.

In its sample, this clonotype was seen a few times. The chain has TRBV6-1 and TRBJ2-7; the D gene is possibly TRBD2 (5 bases). V shed 7 bases and J shed 2 bases, with 15 bases lying between them. This CDR3 contains 14 residues. Germline loops: CDR1 MNHNS, CDR2 SASEGT. CDR3 coding DNA: TGTGCCAGCACATCGCCAGACTACACCTACGAGCAGTACTTC. It specifies CASTSPDYTYEQYF.

This chain connects TRBV20-1 to TRBJ2-1, with a possible D match to TRBD2 (6 bases). The CDR3 has 14 residues. V was shortened by 3 bases and J by 5 bases, with 14 bases between the two germline ends. Germline V gene sequence: CDR1 DFQATT, CDR2 SNEGSKA (reference sequence). In DNA, the CDR3 is TGCAGTGCTAGTACTAGCTGGCCGCACAATGAGCAGTTCTTC. Translation gives CSASTSWPHNEQFF.

The genes are TRBV20-1 and TRBJ2-7; possibly TRBD2 for D (6 bases). CDR3 size: 13 residues. V shed 3 bases and J shed 2 bases, with 11 bases lying between them. Per the germline V gene, CDR1 is DFQATT and CDR2 is SNEGSKA (reference sequence). Written as DNA, the CDR3 is TGCAGTGCTAGGCCTAGCGACACCTACGAGCAGTACTTC. This gives the protein CSARPSDTYEQYF.

V is TRBV3-1 and J is TRBJ2-1, with D possibly matching TRBD1 (6 bases). V was trimmed by 0 bases and J by 4 bases, leaving 19 bases between them. CDR3 size: 18 residues. CDR1 and CDR2 from the germline V gene are LGHDT and YNNKEL (reference sequence). In nucleotides, the CDR3 is TGTGCCAGCAGCCAAGAATTTAGGTGGGGACACCTATACAATGAGCAGTTCTTC. Translated: CASSQEFRWGHLYNEQFF.

This clonotype was picked up a small number of times. The chain couples TRBV7-8 to TRBJ1-1; D gene unclear. The CDR3 loop spans 14 amino acids. Trimming removed 1 base at V and 1 base at J, with 7 bases between. Germline V gives CDR1 SGHVS, CDR2 FQNEAQ. DNA of the CDR3: TGTGCCAGCAGCTTAGTGTCCACGAACACTGAAGCTTTCTTT. Translated: CASSLVSTNTEAFF.

This chain links TRBV6-5 with TRBJ2-5, with TRBD2 matching over 12 bases. The J call may be incorrect, as the DNA end agrees better with TRBJ2-7. The CDR3 has 15 amino acids. Germline-derived CDR1 and CDR2 are MNHEY and SVGAGI. The CDR3 DNA reads as TGTGCCAGCAGCTGGCTAGCGGGAGGGTCCTACGAGCAGTACTTC. Amino acid sequence: CASSWLAGGSYEQYF.

This chain joins TRBV28 and TRBJ2-5; 10 bases agree with TRBD1. The end of the DNA is better explained by TRBJ2-7, so the J call may be wrong. The CDR3 consists of 16 residues. CDR1 and CDR2 (germline): MDHEN, SYDVKM. Here the CDR3 DNA reads TGTGCCAGCAGTCTTACCGGGACAGGGGAGGGGTACGAGCAGTACTTC. Its protein product is CASSLTGTGEGYEQYF.

The chain is built from TRBV11-3 and TRBJ2-1; the match to TRBD2 covers 12 bases. The germline V gene encodes CDR1 SGHNT and CDR2 YENEEA. The CDR3 has 15 residues. V gave up 1 base and J gave up 7 bases; unmatched junction bases: 2. CDR3 DNA: TGTGCCAGCAGCTTAGGGACTAGCGGGAAAAATGAGCAGTTCTTC. This gives the protein CASSLGTSGKNEQFF.

This clonotype was detected only once. V is TRBV27 and J is TRBJ2-3, with D possibly matching TRBD2 (6 bases). The CDR3 is 15 amino acids. V lost 4 bases to trimming and J lost 5 bases, with 16 bases between them. Germline V CDR1 and CDR2: MNHEY, SMNVEV (reference sequence). CDR3 in DNA: TGTGCCAGCAGTTGGATCGGGACGGAGGGAGATACGCAGTATTTT. Translated, it gives CASSWIGTEGDTQYF.

This clonotype was observed at least ten times. The junction departs from germline at one end; a sequencing error may be responsible. The chain combines TRBV4-1 with TRBJ2-3; D unclear. The CDR3 runs 12 residues. Germline CDR1 reads MGHRA; CDR2 reads YSYEKL. The CDR3 DNA reads as TGTGCCAGCAGCCAAGTCGCAGATACGCAGTATTTT. Protein sequence: CASSQVADTQYF.

The rearrangement links TRBV29-1 to TRBJ1-2; D ambiguous. The germline V gene has CDR1 SQVTM and CDR2 ANQGSEA. Trimming stripped 4 bases from V and 6 bases from J, with 6 bases between. The CDR3 runs to 10 residues. In nucleotides, the CDR3 is TGCAGCGTTGGCACGAATGGCTACACCTTC. Residues: CSVGTNGYTF.

A few counts support this clonotype. This rearrangement joins TRBV28 to TRBJ2-4; 8 nucleotides align to TRBD1. V lost 6 bases, J lost 0 bases, and 7 bases stayed unmatched. The CDR3 covers 16 residues. The germline V gene has CDR1 MDHEN and CDR2 SYDVKM. The DNA of the CDR3 is TGTGCCAGCAGCCAACTTGACAGGGGAGCCAAAAACATTCAGTACTTC. Encoded protein: CASSQLDRGAKNIQYF.

The V call is TRBV29-1, the J call TRBJ2-3; weak D call: TRBD1 (6 bases). Germline V lookup: CDR1 SQVTM, CDR2 ANQGSEA. The CDR3 has 13 residues. The germline V and J ends were trimmed by 1 base and 5 bases, with 10 bases remaining between them. The CDR3 region has the DNA TGCAGCGTTGAAGTACAGGGAGTAGATACGCAGTATTTT. As protein: CSVEVQGVDTQYF.

This chain joins TRBV9 and TRBJ2-4, with D possibly TRBD1 on 6 matching bases. Trimming removed 3 bases from V and 5 bases from J, with 18 bases in between. Germline assignment: CDR1 SGDLS and CDR2 YYNGEE. This CDR3 region has 16 residues. The CDR3: CASSAAPGALENIQYF. CDR3 in DNA: TGTGCCAGCAGCGCAGCCCCAGGGGCGCTTGAAAACATTCAGTACTTC.

This clonotype was detected a few times. A read error may account for a junction end that differs from germline. As DNA, the CDR3 is TGTGCCAGCCCCGGGACAGGGGACCTCGATAATTCGCCCCTCCACTTT. Protein sequence: CASPGTGDLDNSPLHF. V and J are TRBV14 and TRBJ1-6, with 10 bases matching TRBD1. Germline V gene lookup returns CDR1 SGHDN and CDR2 FVKESK. The CDR3 contains 16 residues.

This clonotype was counted between two and nine times. The chain is built from TRBV5-1 and TRBJ2-1; the match to TRBD2 covers 9 bases. The trim removed 2 bases at V and 7 bases at J, leaving 13 bases unmatched. The CDR3 length is 17 residues. Germline assignment: CDR1 SGHRS and CDR2 YFSETQ. CDR3 nucleotides: TGCGCCAGCAGCTTAGATTTTAGCGGGAGTAAAATGAATGAGCAGTTCTTC. Translating gives CASSLDFSGSKMNEQFF.

The chain links TRBV7-3 to TRBJ2-1, with TRBD1 matching 7 bases. The J call is doubtful: the DNA matches TRBJ2-7 better. This CDR3 spans 13 amino acids. Germline V gives CDR1 SGHTA, CDR2 FQGTGA. CDR3 amino acids: CASSLAQGREQYF. The CDR3 DNA reads as TGTGCCAGCAGCTTAGCACAGGGGCGTGAGCAGTACTTC.